This T cell receptor beta chain was profiled in a study of chemoradiotherapy in HPV16-positive cancers. Over chemoradiotherapy, repertoires were sampled more than once. Concerning this clone: Its antigen remains unknown.

The CDR3 extends over 11 amino acids. Per germline, CDR1 LNHDA and CDR2 SQIVND (reference sequence). Trimming shortened V by 6 bases and J by 8 bases, and 7 bases separated the two germline ends. Produced via immunoSEQ multiplex PCR; TCRdb's table is partial and in-frame only. This sample has just over 7,500 clones, with roughly 80% found just once. Study-wide results and caveats: Better recurrence-free survival went with HPV-responsive T-cell expansion in HPV16-positive patients. Candidate HPV-specific clones and E7-related TCR motifs grew in tumor during treatment. Only a couple of HPV16-positive patients supplied the functional HPV-specificity definition.

V and J are TRBV19 and TRBJ2-2; no clear D gene. The sample was blood, taken from a patient who underwent chemoradiotherapy. This TCR was recovered from a human donor with HPV-associated anogenital cancer. The DNA of the CDR3 is TGTGCCAGTAGCCTCACTGGGGAGCTGTTTTTT. Its translation is CASSLTGELFF.